The present T cell receptor beta chain was sequenced within a study of vaccination effects on CD4 cells after COVID-19. The protocol was immunoSEQ multiplex PCR, while the TCRdb copy is restricted to in-frame clones and leaves out a portion. The sample has 30,000 or so clones; about 73% are singletons. Germline CDR1 and CDR2: ENHRY and SYGVKD. CDR3 length: 14 residues. Trimming at V came to 2 bases and at J to 2 bases, leaving 2 bases not matched to a gene. General study points: Few convalescent patients were included, and no early post-infection timepoints were sampled.

Concerning this clone: Its antigen is currently unknown.

Subsequent to roughly 9 days of culture, CD4+ T cells were isolated. This clonotype originated in a human donor who received a COVID-19 vaccine. Sequences were derived from CD4+ T cells from PBMCs cultured without peptide, sampled before COVID-19 vaccination. The chain links TRBV10-3 to TRBJ1-2; TRBD1 agrees at 7 bases. CDR3 sequence (DNA): TGTGCCATCAGTGAGGGGACAGAAAACTATGGCTACACCTTC. It encodes CAISEGTENYGYTF.